These 10 T cell receptor beta chains came from one sample sequenced in a study of T cells after yellow fever vaccination (dated by TCRdb to about 2019). The sample's treatment or condition label is to be understood as: live attenuated yellow fever vaccine strain. Library creation used 5' RACE. The sequencer listed for this sample is Illumina NovaSeq 6000. TCRdb handled the public reads itself, with Q25 trimming in fastp and clone calling in MiXCR, and kept productive beta chains. Every distinct CDR3 protein forms one entry, paired with its most common genes and DNA. The sample has 310,000 or so distinct CDR3 sequences on record, around 4% of them singletons. Jointly, the top ten make up around 22% of the sample. The sample in question was PBMCs, obtained on the day of the yellow fever booster vaccination. The receptor source for this set is a man aged 18 to 35 who received the YFV17D yellow fever vaccine.

The sample holds many counts of this clonotype. The genes are TRBV7-9 and TRBJ1-6, with D perhaps TRBD1 (6 bases). Trimming removed 2 bases from V and 8 bases from J, with 10 bases in between. Germline values: CDR1 SEHNR, CDR2 FQNEAQ (reference sequence). CDR3 length: 14 amino acids. The CDR3 sequence is CASSLIGGDSPLHF. The CDR3 DNA follows: TGTGCCAGCAGCTTAATAGGGGGAGATTCACCCCTCCACTTT.

J is TRBJ1-5 and V is TRBV5-5; D is unclear. The germline gives CDR1 SGHKS, CDR2 YYEKEE (reference sequence). This CDR3 region has 13 residues. V lost 4 bases and J 13 bases, leaving 18 bases between the germline ends. The CDR3 region is CASSPDVSADQHF. The CDR3 DNA follows: TGTGCCAGCAGCCCTGATGTGTCAGCGGATCAGCATTTT.

The CDR3 DNA follows: TGTGCCAGCAGGACTACTGGGCGGGGACCCGAAGACCCTAGCTCCTACGAGCAGTACTTC. Its translation: CASRTTGRGPEDPSSYEQYF. The chain carries TRBV11-1 and TRBJ2-7, with D maybe TRBD2 (6 bases). CDR1 and CDR2 from the germline V gene are SGHAT and FQDESV (reference sequence). The CDR3 is 20 residues long. Trimming removed 6 bases from V and 0 bases from J, with 30 bases in between.

This clonotype was detected ten times or more. J is TRBJ2-5 and V is TRBV5-1; D not certain. The CDR3 has 14 residues. CDR1 is SGHRS and CDR2 is YFSETQ in the germline V gene. The V end lost 3 bases, the J end lost 5 bases, and 14 bases lay between the germline ends. CDR3 loop: CASSSGRVEETQYF. The DNA of the CDR3 is TGCGCCAGCAGCTCGGGCAGAGTTGAGGAGACCCAGTACTTC.

This clonotype was seen more than once but under ten times. The chain employs TRBV5-1 and TRBJ2-5; 9 nucleotides line up with TRBD1. V lost 4 bases to trimming and J lost 5 bases; unmatched junction nucleotides: 15. This CDR3 is built from 17 residues. Germline assignment: CDR1 SGHRS and CDR2 YFSETQ. The CDR3 sequence: CASSLGQGSPVVETQYF. CDR3 bases: TGCGCCAGCAGCCTTGGACAGGGGAGTCCGGTGGTGGAGACCCAGTACTTC.

This rearrangement joins TRBV19 to TRBJ1-2; no definite D call. The V end was cut by 6 bases, the J end by 4 bases, with 6 bases between. Germline CDR1 reads LNHDA; CDR2 reads SQIVND (reference sequence). The length of the CDR3 is 11 residues. The CDR3 coding sequence is TGTGCCAGTAGGGAAGGCTATGGCTACACCTTC. Translated: CASREGYGYTF.

The chain is built from TRBV5-1 and TRBJ2-5; 9 bases match TRBD1. The germline CDR1 and CDR2 sequences are SGHRS and YFSETQ. Trimming cost V 3 bases and J 6 bases; bases outside gene matches: 9. The CDR3 totals 15 residues. The CDR3 nucleotides are TGCGCCAGCAGCTCGACGGGACAGGGTCCGAAGACCCAGTACTTC. Translation: CASSSTGQGPKTQYF.

This clonotype was recorded many times. The genes are TRBV12-3 or TRBV12-4 and TRBJ2-7; a possible D gene is TRBD2 (6 bases). The germline V and J ends were trimmed by 6 bases and 1 base, with 13 bases remaining between them. This CDR3 has 14 residues. CDR3 amino acids: CASSPTGDSYEQYF. In DNA form, the CDR3 reads TGTGCCAGCAGCCCCACGGGGGATTCCTACGAGCAGTACTTC.

This clonotype was seen repeatedly, ten times or more. The rearrangement links TRBV28 to TRBJ2-3; D possibly matches TRBD1 or TRBD2 (5 bases each). Germline assignment: CDR1 MDHEN and CDR2 SYDVKM. The CDR3 length is 15 residues. The V end lost 8 bases, the J end lost 5 bases, and 20 bases lay between the germline ends. DNA for the CDR3: TGTGCCAGCTCAGGCCACGGGACGGCGGAAGATACGCAGTATTTT. Residues: CASSGHGTAEDTQYF.

The V and J genes are TRBV4-2 and TRBJ2-3, with a possible D match to TRBD2 (6 bases). CDR1 is LGHNA, CDR2 YNFKEQ, per germline. Trimming took 1 base from V and 4 from J, leaving 9 bases between them. This CDR3 has 14 amino acids. The CDR3 sequence is CASSQGASADTQYF. Here the CDR3 DNA reads TGTGCCAGCAGCCAAGGGGCTAGCGCAGATACGCAGTATTTT.